A single sample gave rise to the 32 T cell receptor beta chains below, sequenced in a study of T-cell memory formation after mild COVID-19. TCRdb re-analysed the 5' RACE reads in MiXCR, keeping a single row per CDR3 protein. The sample has 300,000 to 400,000 distinct CDR3 sequences, around 28% seen once; the top ten hold 13%. Sequencing was carried out using PBMCs or a T cell subset sorted from them (not recorded which). The receptors shown here come from an adult woman who had mild COVID-19 (a few samples of this study predate the infection). Cell type and time point are not known.

This clonotype was observed a few times. The chain employs TRBV12-3 or TRBV12-4 and TRBJ2-7; D is perhaps TRBD1 (6 bases). This CDR3 comprises 13 residues. V gave up 0 bases and J gave up 7 bases, with 10 bases separating them. The CDR3 here is CASSLAVQGEQYF. Here the CDR3 DNA reads TGTGCCAGCAGTTTAGCGGTTCAGGGGGAGCAGTACTTC.

There are a few counts of this clonotype. This chain joins TRBV5-1 and TRBJ2-7, with a weak D call TRBD1 (6 bases). Germline values: CDR1 SGHRS, CDR2 YFSETQ. The V end was cut by 0 bases, the J end by 0 bases, with 13 bases between. The CDR3 loop spans 16 amino acids. The CDR3 region is CASSLGEADSSYEQYF. The CDR3 nucleotides read TGCGCCAGCAGCTTGGGAGAAGCGGACAGCTCCTACGAGCAGTACTTC.

V gene TRBV3-1 combines with J gene TRBJ1-6, with unresolved D. V was cut by 0 bases and J by 8 bases, with 8 bases left in between. The CDR3 is made up of 14 amino acids. Germline lookup yields CDR1 LGHDT and CDR2 YNNKEL (reference sequence). This CDR3 reads CASSQDRFYSPLHF. The CDR3 nucleotides read TGTGCCAGCAGCCAAGATAGATTTTATTCACCCCTCCACTTT. Full variable domain (missing parts from reference TRBV3-1 and TRBJ1-6): DTAVSQTPKYLVTQMGNDKSIKCEQNLGHDTMYWYKQDSKKFLKIMFSYNNKELIINETVPNRFSPKSPDKAHLNLHINSLELGDSAVYFCASSQDRFYSPLHFGNGTRLTVT.

This clonotype was seen a handful of times. The chain joins TRBV7-2 to TRBJ1-5; 10 nucleotides align to TRBD1. J gave up 7 bases and V 5 bases, and 5 bases lay outside the gene matches. The CDR3 length is 14 residues. Germline CDR1 SGHTA, CDR2 FQGNSA. This CDR3 is CASSLRQGAQPQHF. The CDR3 DNA follows: TGTGCCAGCAGCCTAAGACAGGGGGCACAGCCCCAGCATTTT.

This clonotype was observed at least ten times. The rearrangement links TRBV4-2 to TRBJ1-2, with 8 bases matching TRBD1. CDR1 and CDR2 from the germline V gene are LGHNA and YNFKEQ. The CDR3 contains 15 residues. With V trimmed by 6 bases and J by 4 bases, 10 bases remained unmatched. CDR3 region: CASSHPGQESYGYTF. CDR3 nucleotide sequence: TGTGCCAGCAGTCATCCGGGACAGGAGTCCTATGGCTACACCTTC.

The chain carries TRBV28 and TRBJ2-7; D is unclear. In germline, CDR1 is MDHEN, CDR2 SYDVKM. The CDR3 is 16 amino acids. V gave up 2 bases and J gave up 5 bases, with 19 bases separating them. The CDR3 DNA follows: TGTGCCAGCAGTTTAAGGCCGTCAGGAATTTATGACGAGCAGTACTTC. It yields the protein CASSLRPSGIYDEQYF.

This clonotype was seen a handful of times. The chain couples TRBV5-1 to TRBJ2-1, with D tentatively TRBD1 (6 bases). The CDR3 covers 14 residues. Per the germline V gene, CDR1 is SGHRS and CDR2 is YFSETQ. The V end was cut by 0 bases, the J end by 10 bases, with 14 bases between. The CDR3 coding sequence is TGCGCCAGCAGCTTGGTCCAGGGGCCACAGGAGCAGTTCTTC. It encodes CASSLVQGPQEQFF.

This clonotype has only a few counts. The chain carries TRBV9 and TRBJ1-2, with D possibly matching TRBD1 (5 bases). Germline V lookup: CDR1 SGDLS, CDR2 YYNGEE. V was clipped by 1 base and J by 4 bases, with 11 bases between them. The CDR3 length is 14 residues. The CDR3 region has the DNA TGTGCCAGCAGCGTACAACAGGACCTCTATGGCTACACCTTC. Translation gives CASSVQQDLYGYTF.

This sequence joins TRBV13 and TRBJ1-6; TRBD1 might be the D (6 bases). The CDR3 consists of 14 residues. The V end was cut by 3 bases, the J end by 7 bases, with 10 bases between. Germline V gene data show CDR1 as PRHDT and CDR2 as FYEKMQ (reference sequence). The CDR3 DNA sequence: TGTGCCAGCAGCTTGACAGGAGGCAATTCACCCCTCCACTTT. Protein sequence: CASSLTGGNSPLHF. Together with reference TRBV13 and TRBJ1-6, the CDR3 gives the full variable domain: AAGVIQSPRHLIKEKRETATLKCYPIPRHDTVYWYQQGPGQDPQFLISFYEKMQSDKGSIPDRFSAQQFSDYHSELNMSSLELGDSALYFCASSLTGGNSPLHFGNGTRLTVT.

The CDR3 loop reads CASSQAHTTEMNTEAFF. DNA of the CDR3: TGTGCCAGCAGCCAAGCTCACACGACAGAAATGAACACTGAAGCTTTCTTT. This rearrangement joins TRBV11-1 to TRBJ1-1; TRBD1 is a possible D gene (5 bases). Germline V gene data show CDR1 as SGHAT and CDR2 as FQDESV (reference sequence). CDR3 size: 17 residues. V lost 5 bases and J 0 bases, leaving 19 bases between the germline ends.

The CDR3 loop is CASSRDYFYEQYF. DNA of the CDR3: TGTGCCAGCAGCCGGGACTATTTTTACGAGCAGTACTTC. This sequence joins TRBV2 and TRBJ2-7, with 7 bases that match TRBD2. The CDR3 extends over 13 amino acids. Germline values: CDR1 SNHLY, CDR2 FYNNEI. V lost 6 bases, J lost 4 bases, and 6 bases stayed unmatched.

The gene calls are TRBV24-1 and TRBJ1-5; 9 nucleotides match TRBD1. CDR3 length equals 15 residues. Trimming took 7 bases from V and 2 from J; bases not matched to a gene: 5. In germline, CDR1 is KGHDR, CDR2 SFDVKD. Written as DNA, the CDR3 is TGTGCCACCAGCGGCGGGACAGGGCGCAATCAGCCCCAGCATTTT. Protein sequence: CATSGGTGRNQPQHF.

The V and J genes are TRBV4-1 and TRBJ2-5, with 11 bases lining up with TRBD2. J lost 0 bases, V lost 8 bases, and 8 bases had no gene match. Germline CDR1 MGHRA, CDR2 YSYEKL. The CDR3 is 16 amino acids. The CDR3 nucleotides are TGCGCCAGCGCCGCCGCTAGCGGGGGGAACCAAGAGACCCAGTACTTC. This encodes CASAAASGGNQETQYF.

This clonotype showed up just a few times. The CDR3 protein is CASSPPGQGGLHEQYF. CDR3 DNA sequence: TGTGCCAGCAGCCCCCCGGGACAGGGAGGTCTCCACGAGCAGTACTTC. This chain connects TRBV7-9 to TRBJ2-7, with TRBD1 matching over 9 bases. The J segment lost 5 bases and the V segment lost 5 bases, leaving 13 bases of the junction unmatched. Germline CDR1 SEHNR, CDR2 FQNEAQ (reference sequence). This CDR3 spans 16 amino acids.

This clonotype showed up just a few times. The V call is TRBV5-1, the J call TRBJ2-3, with D perhaps matching TRBD1 or TRBD2 (5 bases each). Germline V CDR1 and CDR2: SGHRS, YFSETQ. This CDR3 spans 16 amino acids. V was pared by 4 bases and J by 6 bases, with 21 bases between. The CDR3 protein is CASSPREGWGMDTQYF. As DNA, the CDR3 is TGCGCCAGCAGCCCGAGGGAAGGTTGGGGCATGGATACGCAGTATTTT.

This clonotype was seen many times. J is TRBJ1-1 and V is TRBV18; D might be TRBD1 (6 bases). The germline V and J ends were trimmed by 5 bases and 3 bases, with 10 bases remaining between them. The V gene's germline CDR1 is KGHSH and CDR2 LQKENI. This CDR3 region has 13 residues. The CDR3 region is CASSSNRDTEAFF. CDR3 bases: TGTGCCAGCTCATCCAACAGGGACACTGAAGCTTTCTTT.

This clonotype showed up just a few times. The J gene is TRBJ1-1, the V gene TRBV29-1; D is possibly TRBD1 (5 bases). The CDR3 consists of 13 residues. Germline CDR1 is SQVTM and CDR2 is ANQGSEA. The V end lost 6 bases, the J end lost 1 base, and 12 bases lay between the germline ends. For the CDR3, the DNA is TGCAGCGTGTCCCGACAGCCGAACACTGAAGCTTTCTTT. As protein: CSVSRQPNTEAFF.

This chain joins TRBV4-1 and TRBJ1-2; 9 bases are shared with TRBD1. The trim removed 4 bases at V and 7 bases at J, leaving 10 bases unmatched. In germline, CDR1 is MGHRA, CDR2 YSYEKL. This CDR3 is 15 amino acids long. In nucleotides, the CDR3 is TGCGCCAGCAGCCTTACACAGGGGGCAATCGGTGGCTACACCTTC. Translation gives CASSLTQGAIGGYTF.

This clonotype was counted between two and nine times. The chain links TRBV29-1 to TRBJ2-1, with D possibly matching TRBD2 (6 bases). CDR1 SQVTM and CDR2 ANQGSEA come from the germline V gene. This CDR3 spans 12 amino acids. Trimming took off 1 base at V and 8 bases at J, with 9 bases between the two ends. The CDR3 reads CSVEATGDEQFF. DNA for the CDR3: TGCAGCGTTGAAGCTACGGGGGATGAGCAGTTCTTC.

Only a few counts were recorded for this clonotype. The CDR3 nucleotides read TGTGCCAGCAGCGTCGGTAGCGGCCTGACAGATACGCAGTATTTT. This codes for CASSVGSGLTDTQYF. This chain connects TRBV9 to TRBJ2-3, with a possible D match to TRBD2 (6 bases). CDR3 length: 15 residues. CDR1 is SGDLS and CDR2 is YYNGEE in the germline V gene. Deletions cut 2 bases from V and 3 bases from J, with 13 bases between.

The CDR3 loop is CASSLALGGGSTDTQYF. The CDR3 DNA reads TGTGCCAGCAGCTTAGCCCTAGGGGGGGGAAGCACAGATACGCAGTATTTT. The chain carries TRBV7-8 and TRBJ2-3, with D possibly being TRBD2 (7 bases). The CDR3 spans 17 residues. The V gene's germline CDR1 is SGHVS and CDR2 FQNEAQ. The V and J ends lost 0 bases and 0 bases respectively, with 13 bases between them. The full variable domain, rest sourced from reference TRBV7-8 and TRBJ2-3, is GAGVSQSPRYKVAKRGQDVALRCDPISGHVSLFWYQQALGQGPEFLTYFQNEAQLDKSGLPSDRFFAERPEGSVSTLKIQRTQQEDSAVYLCASSLALGGGSTDTQYFGPGTRLTVL.

This clonotype showed up just a few times. The chain links TRBV15 to TRBJ2-7; TRBD1 agrees at 9 bases. V lost 1 base, J lost 7 bases, and 14 bases stayed unmatched. Germline assignment: CDR1 LNHNV and CDR2 YYDKDF (reference sequence). This CDR3 comprises 17 residues. This CDR3 reads CATSRATGTGTSGEQYF. The CDR3 nucleotides read TGTGCCACCAGCAGAGCTACCGGGACAGGGACTTCGGGGGAGCAGTACTTC.

V and J are TRBV19 and TRBJ1-5; D is ambiguous. The CDR3 covers 13 residues. V was shortened by 5 bases and J by 3 bases, with 8 bases between the two germline ends. The V gene's germline CDR1 is LNHDA and CDR2 SQIVND (reference sequence). CDR3 amino acids: CASSVGFNQPQHF. The CDR3 DNA follows: TGTGCCAGTAGTGTGGGGTTCAATCAGCCCCAGCATTTT.

The gene calls are TRBV20-1 and TRBJ1-1; D gene ambiguous. CDR3 length: 11 residues. V was shortened by 6 bases and J by 2 bases, with 7 bases between the two germline ends. Germline V CDR1 and CDR2: DFQATT, SNEGSKA (reference sequence). The DNA for the CDR3 is TGCAGTGCAAGACGTAACACTGAAGCTTTCTTT. This encodes CSARRNTEAFF.

The CDR3 here is CASSPRQGVPRGYTF. CDR3 nucleotides: TGTGCCAGCAGCCCCCGGCAGGGGGTCCCTCGTGGCTACACCTTC. The rearrangement joins TRBV3-1 to TRBJ1-2; 7 nucleotides match TRBD1. The trim removed 4 bases at V and 7 bases at J, leaving 12 bases unmatched. CDR1 and CDR2 (germline): LGHDT, YNNKEL (reference sequence). The length of the CDR3 is 15 residues.

This clonotype has a handful of counts. The rearrangement joins TRBV20-1 to TRBJ2-7; 8 bases are shared with TRBD1. Germline-derived CDR1 and CDR2 are DFQATT and SNEGSKA (reference sequence). The CDR3 sequence is 12 residues long. DNA of the CDR3: TGCAGCCCAGGACAGGGATCAGGCGAGCAGTACTTC. Its translation: CSPGQGSGEQYF.

The chain uses TRBV24-1 and TRBJ2-3; 7 bases fit TRBD2. The CDR3 is 14 amino acids. V shed 10 bases, J shed 2 bases, and the junction held 8 bases outside the gene matches. CDR1 is KGHDR and CDR2 is SFDVKD in the germline V gene. The CDR3 DNA sequence: TGTGCCACTACCGGGGGGTCCACCACAGATACGCAGTATTTT. Protein product: CATTGGSTTDTQYF.

This clonotype turned up a few times. The chain combines TRBV7-2 with TRBJ2-5; 7 nucleotides match TRBD2. The CDR3 sequence is 15 residues long. The germline V gene has CDR1 SGHTA and CDR2 FQGNSA. The V gene end was trimmed by 4 bases and the J gene end by 2 bases; junction bases not matched to a gene: 7. As DNA, the CDR3 is TGTGCCAGCAGCTATGTGGGGACTAATCAAGAGACCCAGTACTTC. Amino acids: CASSYVGTNQETQYF.

This clonotype was found a few times. The chain is built from TRBV7-2 and TRBJ2-2, with a weak D call TRBD1 (6 bases). Trimming shortened V by 5 bases and J by 3 bases, and 13 bases separated the two germline ends. This CDR3 comprises 15 residues. CDR1 and CDR2 (germline): SGHTA, FQGNSA. The CDR3 sequence: CASSPRQEDTGELFF. The CDR3 DNA follows: TGTGCCAGCAGCCCGAGACAGGAAGACACCGGGGAGCTGTTTTTT. Variable domain in full (rest from reference TRBV7-2 and TRBJ2-2): GAGVSQSPSNKVTEKGKDVELRCDPISGHTALYWYRQSLGQGLEFLIYFQGNSAPDKSGLPSDRFSAERTGGSVSTLTIQRTQQEDSAVYLCASSPRQEDTGELFFGEGSRLTVL.

CDR3 amino acids: CSARDGGQGRNQPQHF. DNA for the CDR3: TGCAGTGCTAGAGATGGCGGTCAGGGGAGGAATCAGCCCCAGCATTTT. V is TRBV20-1 and J is TRBJ1-5; weak D call: TRBD1 (6 bases). Trimming removed 0 bases at V and 4 bases at J, with 16 bases between. Germline assignment: CDR1 DFQATT and CDR2 SNEGSKA (reference sequence). The CDR3 is 16 amino acids.

Only a few counts were recorded for this clonotype. The V call is TRBV20-1, the J call TRBJ2-2; no clear D. Germline V gene data show CDR1 as DFQATT and CDR2 as SNEGSKA (reference sequence). This CDR3 contains 13 residues. The CDR3 region has the DNA TGCAGCGTTTCGGGCACAAAGACCGGGGAGCTGTTTTTT. Its protein is CSVSGTKTGELFF.

V gene TRBV11-1 combines with J gene TRBJ2-7, with D maybe TRBD2 (5 bases). Germline V CDR1 and CDR2: SGHAT, FQDESV (reference sequence). V lost 0 bases to trimming and J lost 5 bases, with 14 bases between them. CDR3 length: 15 amino acids. The CDR3 here is CASSLARLATNEQYF. Here the CDR3 DNA reads TGTGCCAGCAGCTTAGCGCGGCTAGCAACGAACGAGCAGTACTTC.